A single sample is the source of the 2 T cell receptor beta chains below, sequenced in a study of cytomegalovirus exposure and HLA in healthy donors. Sequencing used immunoSEQ multiplex PCR; TCRdb keeps in-frame clones, though not all of them. The sample holds some 240,000 clones, around 85% seen once. The sample taken for sequencing was PBMCs. The receptors were gathered from a woman in her thirties in good health and CMV-seropositive.

V is TRBV5-5 and J is TRBJ2-7; D might be TRBD2 (5 bases). From germline, CDR1 is SGHKS and CDR2 YYEKEE (reference sequence). V was trimmed by 3 bases and J by 3 bases, leaving 22 bases between them. The CDR3 length is 17 residues. Here the CDR3 reads CASSWAGVESHYYEQYF. The CDR3 DNA reads TGTGCCAGCAGCTGGGCGGGTGTGGAGTCCCATTACTACGAGCAGTACTTC.

The chain recombines TRBV18 with TRBJ2-7; 10 bases line up with TRBD2. Germline CDR1 and CDR2: KGHSH and LQKENI. The CDR3 consists of 15 residues. The ends lost 4 bases at V and 2 bases at J; junction bases unmatched: 5. CDR3 DNA sequence: TGTGCCAGCTCACGTGGACTAGCGGAAGCCTACGAGCAGTACTTC. Translation gives CASSRGLAEAYEQYF.